This T cell receptor (beta chain) was sequenced during a study of cytomegalovirus exposure and HLA in healthy donors. Study results and limitations: A later analysis associated 15,000 to 20,000 TCR beta sequences with HLA alleles at a 0.05 false discovery rate. Across donors, sequencing depth was assumed by presence/absence analyses to be roughly uniform. Previous analysis showed most TCR beta V segments were productive about 87% or about 30% of the time.

As regards this clone: Antigen: not known.

This CDR3 has 17 amino acids. The junction had 8 bases not matched to a gene; V was cut back by 1 base and J by 3 bases. From germline, CDR1 is SNHLY and CDR2 FYNNEI. With 60 Vbeta and 13 Jbeta primers, the PCR was carried out. Per the original methods: As a later analysis found, there were approximately 80 million unique TCR beta chains, of which roughly 11 million were shared. The assay was immunoSEQ multiplex PCR, and TCRdb's table has in-frame clones only and misses some. The V and J calls and clone size come from that table; D and trimming were worked out from the DNA. Among some 150,000 clones listed, around three quarters were seen once.

The sequence was obtained from a man younger than 45 in good health and CMV-seronegative. The chain links TRBV2 to TRBJ2-2; TRBD2 matches at 7 bases. Input material: PBMCs. CDR3 sequence (DNA): TGTGCCAGCAGTGAAGGCCTCGGGGGGTCCCACACCGGGGAGCTGTTTTTT. Translating gives CASSEGLGGSHTGELFF.